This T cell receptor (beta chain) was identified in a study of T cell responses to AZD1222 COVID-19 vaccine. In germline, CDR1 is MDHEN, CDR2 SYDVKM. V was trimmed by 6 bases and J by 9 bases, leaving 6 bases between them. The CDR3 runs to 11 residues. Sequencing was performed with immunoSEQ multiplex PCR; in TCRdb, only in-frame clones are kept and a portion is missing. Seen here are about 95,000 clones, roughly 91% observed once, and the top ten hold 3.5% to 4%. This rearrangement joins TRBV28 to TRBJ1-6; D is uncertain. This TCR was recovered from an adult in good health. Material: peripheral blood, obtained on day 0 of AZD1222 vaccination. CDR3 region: CASRSGSPLHF. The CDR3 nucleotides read TGTGCCAGCAGGAGTGGTTCACCCCTCCACTTT.